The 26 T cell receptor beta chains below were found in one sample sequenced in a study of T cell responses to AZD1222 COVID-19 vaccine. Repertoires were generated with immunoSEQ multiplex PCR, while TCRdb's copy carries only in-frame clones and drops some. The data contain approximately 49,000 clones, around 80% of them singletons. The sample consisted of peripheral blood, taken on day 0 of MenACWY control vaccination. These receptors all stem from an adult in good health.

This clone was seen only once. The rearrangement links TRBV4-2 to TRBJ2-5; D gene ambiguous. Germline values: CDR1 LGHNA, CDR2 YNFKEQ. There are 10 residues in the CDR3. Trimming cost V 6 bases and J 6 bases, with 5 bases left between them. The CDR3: CASSRKTQYF. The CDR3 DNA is TGTGCCAGCAGTCGGAAGACCCAGTACTTC.

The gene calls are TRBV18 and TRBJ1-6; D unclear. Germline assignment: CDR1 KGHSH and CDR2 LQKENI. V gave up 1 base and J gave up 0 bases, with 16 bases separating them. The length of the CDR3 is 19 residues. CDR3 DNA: TGTGCCAGCTCACCACTTAGAACTAGAGGGAGCTCCTATAATTCACCCCTCCACTTT. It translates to CASSPLRTRGSSYNSPLHF.

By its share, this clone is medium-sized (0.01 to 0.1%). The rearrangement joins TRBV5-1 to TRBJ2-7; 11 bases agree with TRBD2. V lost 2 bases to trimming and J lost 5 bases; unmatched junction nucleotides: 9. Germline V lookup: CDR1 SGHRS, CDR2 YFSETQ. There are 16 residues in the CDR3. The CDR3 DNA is TGCGCCAGCAGCTTTTCTCTAGCGGGAGGTGGGAACGAGCAGTACTTC. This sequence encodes CASSFSLAGGGNEQYF. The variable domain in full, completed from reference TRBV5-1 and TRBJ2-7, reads KAGVTQTPRYLIKTRGQQVTLSCSPISGHRSVSWYQQTPGQGLQFLFEYFSETQRNKGNFPGRFSGRQFSNSRSEMNVSTLELGDSALYLCASSFSLAGGGNEQYFGPGTRLTVT.

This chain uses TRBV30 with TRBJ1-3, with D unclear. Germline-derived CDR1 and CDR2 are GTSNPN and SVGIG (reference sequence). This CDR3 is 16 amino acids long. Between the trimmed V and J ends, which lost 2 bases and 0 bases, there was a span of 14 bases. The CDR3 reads CAWSLPRSFSGNTIYF. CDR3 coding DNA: TGTGCCTGGAGTTTGCCCAGGTCGTTCTCTGGAAACACCATATATTTT.

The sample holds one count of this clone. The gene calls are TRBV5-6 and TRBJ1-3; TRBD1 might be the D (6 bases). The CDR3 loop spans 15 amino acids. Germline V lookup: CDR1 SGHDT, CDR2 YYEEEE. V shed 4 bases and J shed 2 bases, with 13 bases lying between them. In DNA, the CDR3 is TGTGCCAGCAGCCGGACAGCGGGCACTGGAAACACCATATATTTT. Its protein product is CASSRTAGTGNTIYF.

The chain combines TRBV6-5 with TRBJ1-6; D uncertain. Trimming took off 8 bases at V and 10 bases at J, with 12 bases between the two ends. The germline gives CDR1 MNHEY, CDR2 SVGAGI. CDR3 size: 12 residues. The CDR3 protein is CASGTVVSPLHF. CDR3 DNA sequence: TGTGCCAGCGGAACAGTGGTCTCACCCCTCCACTTT.

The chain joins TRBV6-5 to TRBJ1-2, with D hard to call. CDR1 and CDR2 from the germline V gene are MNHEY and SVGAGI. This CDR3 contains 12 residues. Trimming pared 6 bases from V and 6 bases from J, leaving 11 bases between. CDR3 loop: CASSRGTDGYTF. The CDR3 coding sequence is TGTGCCAGCAGCCGGGGAACCGATGGCTACACCTTC.

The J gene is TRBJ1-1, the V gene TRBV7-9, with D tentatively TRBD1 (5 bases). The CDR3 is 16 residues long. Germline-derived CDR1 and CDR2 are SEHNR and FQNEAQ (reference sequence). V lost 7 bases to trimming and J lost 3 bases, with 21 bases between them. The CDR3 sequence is CASTSAGTGADTEAFF. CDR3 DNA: TGTGCCAGCACCTCAGCCGGGACGGGAGCTGACACTGAAGCTTTCTTT.

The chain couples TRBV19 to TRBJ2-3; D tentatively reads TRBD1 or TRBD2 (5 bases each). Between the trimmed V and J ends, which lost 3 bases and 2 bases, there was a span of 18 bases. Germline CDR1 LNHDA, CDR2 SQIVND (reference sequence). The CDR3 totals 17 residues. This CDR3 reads CASSIIPGTAITDTQYF. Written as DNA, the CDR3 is TGTGCCAGTAGTATCATCCCGGGGACCGCTATCACAGATACGCAGTATTTT.

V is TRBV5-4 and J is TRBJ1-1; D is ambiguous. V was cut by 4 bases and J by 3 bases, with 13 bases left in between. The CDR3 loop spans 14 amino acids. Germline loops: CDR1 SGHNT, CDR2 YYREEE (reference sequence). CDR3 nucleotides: TGTGCCAGCAGCACCGGGCCGCACGACACTGAAGCTTTCTTT. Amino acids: CASSTGPHDTEAFF.

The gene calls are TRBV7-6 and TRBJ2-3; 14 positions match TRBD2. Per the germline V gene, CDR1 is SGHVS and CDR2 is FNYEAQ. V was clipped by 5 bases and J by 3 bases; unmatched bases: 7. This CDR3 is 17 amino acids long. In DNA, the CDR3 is TGTGCCAGCAGCCCGGGGACTAGCGGGAGAGGGACAGATACGCAGTATTTT. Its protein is CASSPGTSGRGTDTQYF.

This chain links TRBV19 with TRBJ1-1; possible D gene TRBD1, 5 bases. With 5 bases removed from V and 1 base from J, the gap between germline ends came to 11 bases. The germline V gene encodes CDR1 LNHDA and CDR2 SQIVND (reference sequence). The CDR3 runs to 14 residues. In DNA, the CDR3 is TGTGCCAGTAGTCCTTTCGGGGGGAACACTGAAGCTTTCTTT. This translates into CASSPFGGNTEAFF.

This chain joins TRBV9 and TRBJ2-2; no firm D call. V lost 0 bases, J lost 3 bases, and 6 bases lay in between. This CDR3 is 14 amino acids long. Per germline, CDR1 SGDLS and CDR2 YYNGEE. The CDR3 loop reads CASSVGSYTGELFF. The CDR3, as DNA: TGTGCCAGCAGCGTAGGTTCCTACACCGGGGAGCTGTTTTTT.

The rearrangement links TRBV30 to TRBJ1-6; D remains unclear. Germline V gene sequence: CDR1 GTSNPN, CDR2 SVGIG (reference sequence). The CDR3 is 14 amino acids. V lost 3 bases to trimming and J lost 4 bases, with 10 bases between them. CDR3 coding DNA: TGTGCCTGGAGGGCCGGGTCATATAATTCACCCCTCCACTTT. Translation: CAWRAGSYNSPLHF.

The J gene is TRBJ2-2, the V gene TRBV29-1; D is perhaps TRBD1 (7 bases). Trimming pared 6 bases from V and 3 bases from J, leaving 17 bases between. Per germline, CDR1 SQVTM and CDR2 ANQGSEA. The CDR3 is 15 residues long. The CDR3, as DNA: TGCAGCGTGGCGGGACAGTTTGCGGACACCGGGGAGCTGTTTTTT. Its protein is CSVAGQFADTGELFF.

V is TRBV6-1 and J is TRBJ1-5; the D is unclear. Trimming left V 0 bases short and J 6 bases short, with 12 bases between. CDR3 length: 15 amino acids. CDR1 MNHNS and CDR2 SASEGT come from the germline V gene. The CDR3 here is CASSEAGGLGQPQHF. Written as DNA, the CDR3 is TGTGCCAGCAGTGAAGCCGGCGGGTTGGGTCAGCCCCAGCATTTT.

The CDR3 protein is CASSTERAGELFF. The CDR3, as DNA: TGTGCCAGCAGTACGGAAAGGGCCGGGGAGCTGTTTTTT. The chain carries TRBV6-5 and TRBJ2-2; no clear D. The ends were cut back, 5 bases at V and 6 bases at J, with 10 bases in the middle. The germline V gene encodes CDR1 MNHEY and CDR2 SVGAGI. There are 13 residues in the CDR3.

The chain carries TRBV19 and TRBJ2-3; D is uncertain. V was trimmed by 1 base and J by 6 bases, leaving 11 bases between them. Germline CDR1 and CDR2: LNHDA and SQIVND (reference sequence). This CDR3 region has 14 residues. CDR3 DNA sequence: TGTGCCAGTAGTATAGGTGTCGGAATCGATACGCAGTATTTT. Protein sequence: CASSIGVGIDTQYF.

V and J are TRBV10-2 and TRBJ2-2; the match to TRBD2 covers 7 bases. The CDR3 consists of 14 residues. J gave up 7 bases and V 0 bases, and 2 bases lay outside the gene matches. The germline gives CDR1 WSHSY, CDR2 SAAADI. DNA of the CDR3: TGCGCCAGCAGTGAGTCGAGGACTAGCGGGGAGCTGTTTTTT. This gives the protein CASSESRTSGELFF.

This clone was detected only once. DNA for the CDR3: TGTGCCAGCAGCCAACTGGGAGCTAGGGACACTGAAGCTTTCTTT. It is translated as CASSQLGARDTEAFF. V gene TRBV6-5 combines with J gene TRBJ1-1; D is uncertain. The CDR3 sequence is 15 residues long. V gave up 6 bases and J gave up 3 bases, with 17 bases separating them. Germline lookup yields CDR1 MNHEY and CDR2 SVGAGI.

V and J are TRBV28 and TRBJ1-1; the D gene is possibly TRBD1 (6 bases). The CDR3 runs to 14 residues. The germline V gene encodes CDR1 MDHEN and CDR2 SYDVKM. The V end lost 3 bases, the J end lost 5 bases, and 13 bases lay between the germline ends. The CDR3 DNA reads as TGTGCCAGCAGTTTGGGACATCTAAGGACTGAAGCTTTCTTT. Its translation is CASSLGHLRTEAFF.

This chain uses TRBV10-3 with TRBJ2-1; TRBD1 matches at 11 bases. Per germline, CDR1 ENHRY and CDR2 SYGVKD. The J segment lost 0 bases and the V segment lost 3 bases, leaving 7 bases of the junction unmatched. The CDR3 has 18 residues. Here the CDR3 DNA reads TGTGCCATCAGTGATACCGGGACAGGGGGAAGCTCCTACAATGAGCAGTTCTTC. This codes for CAISDTGTGGSSYNEQFF.

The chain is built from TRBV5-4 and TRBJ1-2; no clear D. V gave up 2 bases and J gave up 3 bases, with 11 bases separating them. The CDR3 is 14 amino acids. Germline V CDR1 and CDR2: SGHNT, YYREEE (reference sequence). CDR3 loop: CASSFGVTDYGYTF. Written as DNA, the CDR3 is TGTGCCAGCAGCTTTGGGGTAACGGACTATGGCTACACCTTC.

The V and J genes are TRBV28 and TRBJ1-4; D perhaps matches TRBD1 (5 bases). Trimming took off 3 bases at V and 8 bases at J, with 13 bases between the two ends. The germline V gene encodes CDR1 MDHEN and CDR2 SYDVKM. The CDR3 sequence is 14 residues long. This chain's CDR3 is CASSFMQGEEKLFF. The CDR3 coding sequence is TGTGCCAGCAGTTTCATGCAGGGAGAGGAAAAACTGTTTTTT. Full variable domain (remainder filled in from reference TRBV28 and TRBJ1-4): DVKVTQSSRYLVKRTGEKVFLECVQDMDHENMFWYRQDPGLGLRLIYFSYDVKMKEKGDIPEGYSVSREKKERFSLILESASTNQTSMYLCASSFMQGEEKLFFGSGTQLSVL.

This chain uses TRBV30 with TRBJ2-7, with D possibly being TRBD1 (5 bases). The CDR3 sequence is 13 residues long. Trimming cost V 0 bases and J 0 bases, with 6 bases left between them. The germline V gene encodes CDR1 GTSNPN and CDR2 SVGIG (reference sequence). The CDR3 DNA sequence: TGTGCCTGGAGTGTGGACATCTCCTACGAGCAGTACGTC. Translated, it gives CAWSVDISYEQYV.

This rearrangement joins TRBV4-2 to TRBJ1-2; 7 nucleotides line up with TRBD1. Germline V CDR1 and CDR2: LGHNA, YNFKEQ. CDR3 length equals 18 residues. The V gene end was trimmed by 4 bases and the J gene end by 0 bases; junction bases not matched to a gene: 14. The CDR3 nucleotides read TGTGCCAGCAGCCGAGACCCCCCGACAGGGCCGGCTAACTATGGCTACACCTTC. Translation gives CASSRDPPTGPANYGYTF.